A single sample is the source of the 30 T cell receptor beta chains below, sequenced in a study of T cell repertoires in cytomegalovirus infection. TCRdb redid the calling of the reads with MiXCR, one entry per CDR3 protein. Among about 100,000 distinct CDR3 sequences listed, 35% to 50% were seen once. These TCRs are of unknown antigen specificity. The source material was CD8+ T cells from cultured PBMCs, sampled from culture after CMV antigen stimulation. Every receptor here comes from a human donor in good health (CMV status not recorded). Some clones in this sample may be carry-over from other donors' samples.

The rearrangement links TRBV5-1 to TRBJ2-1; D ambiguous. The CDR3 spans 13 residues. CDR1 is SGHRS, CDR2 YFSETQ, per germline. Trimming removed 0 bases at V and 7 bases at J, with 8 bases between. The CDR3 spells CASSLAQWNEQFF. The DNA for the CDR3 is TGCGCCAGCAGCTTGGCCCAGTGGAATGAGCAGTTCTTC.

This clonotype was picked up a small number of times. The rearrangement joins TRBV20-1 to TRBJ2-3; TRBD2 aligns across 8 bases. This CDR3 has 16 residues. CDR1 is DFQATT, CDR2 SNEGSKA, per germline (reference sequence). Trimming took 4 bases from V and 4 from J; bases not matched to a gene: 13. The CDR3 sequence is CSAIGAGGARPDTQYF. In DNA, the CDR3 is TGCAGTGCTATTGGGGCCGGGGGGGCAAGGCCAGATACGCAGTATTTT.

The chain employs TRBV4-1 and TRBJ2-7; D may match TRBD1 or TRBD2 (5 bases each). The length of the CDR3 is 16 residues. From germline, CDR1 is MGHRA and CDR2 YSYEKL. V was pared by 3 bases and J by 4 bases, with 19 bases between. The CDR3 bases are TGCGCCAGCAGCCACATCTCCGGGACCGGGACGTACGAGCAGTACTTC. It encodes CASSHISGTGTYEQYF.

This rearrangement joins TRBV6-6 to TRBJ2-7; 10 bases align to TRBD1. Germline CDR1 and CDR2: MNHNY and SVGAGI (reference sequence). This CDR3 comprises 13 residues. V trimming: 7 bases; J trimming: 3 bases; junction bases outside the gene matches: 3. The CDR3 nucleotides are TGTGCCAGCACCTGGACAGGGGGCTACGAGCAGTACTTC. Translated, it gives CASTWTGGYEQYF.

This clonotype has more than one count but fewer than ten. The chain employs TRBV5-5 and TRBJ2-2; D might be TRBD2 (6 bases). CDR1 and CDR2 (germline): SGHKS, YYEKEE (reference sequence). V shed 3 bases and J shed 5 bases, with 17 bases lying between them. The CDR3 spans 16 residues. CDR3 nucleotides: TGTGCCAGCAGCTACCTCCGGGAGCCGGGGACCGGGGAGCTGTTTTTT. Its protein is CASSYLREPGTGELFF. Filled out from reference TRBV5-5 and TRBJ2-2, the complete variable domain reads DAGVTQSPTHLIKTRGQQVTLRCSPISGHKSVSWYQQVLGQGPQFIFQYYEKEERGRGNFPDRFSARQFPNYSSELNVNALLLGDSALYLCASSYLREPGTGELFFGEGSRLTVL.

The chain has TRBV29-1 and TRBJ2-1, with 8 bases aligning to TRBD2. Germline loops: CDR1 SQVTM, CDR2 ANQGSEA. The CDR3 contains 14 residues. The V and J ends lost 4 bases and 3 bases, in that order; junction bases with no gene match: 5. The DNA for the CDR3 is TGCAGCGTTGGGAGAGCGGGGGACTACAATGAGCAGTTCTTC. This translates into CSVGRAGDYNEQFF.

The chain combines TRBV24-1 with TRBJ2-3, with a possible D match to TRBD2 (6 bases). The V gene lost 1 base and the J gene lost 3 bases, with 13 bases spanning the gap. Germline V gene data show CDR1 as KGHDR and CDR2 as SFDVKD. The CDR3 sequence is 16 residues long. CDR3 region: CATSDLGGGATDTQYF. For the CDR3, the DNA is TGTGCCACCAGTGATTTAGGTGGAGGGGCTACAGATACGCAGTATTTT.

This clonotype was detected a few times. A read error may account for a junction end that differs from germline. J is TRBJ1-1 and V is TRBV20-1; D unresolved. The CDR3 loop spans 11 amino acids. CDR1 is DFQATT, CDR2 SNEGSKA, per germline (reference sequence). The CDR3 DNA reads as TGCAGTGCTAGAGGCCTCCTTGAACCTTTCTTT. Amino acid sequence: CSARGLLEPFF.

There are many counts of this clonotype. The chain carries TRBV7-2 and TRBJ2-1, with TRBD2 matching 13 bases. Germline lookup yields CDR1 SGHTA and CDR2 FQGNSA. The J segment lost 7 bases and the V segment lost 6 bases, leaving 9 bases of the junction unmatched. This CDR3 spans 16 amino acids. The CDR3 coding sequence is TGTGCCAGCAGATACGGACTAGCGGGGGATACGAATGAGCAGTTCTTC. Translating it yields CASRYGLAGDTNEQFF.

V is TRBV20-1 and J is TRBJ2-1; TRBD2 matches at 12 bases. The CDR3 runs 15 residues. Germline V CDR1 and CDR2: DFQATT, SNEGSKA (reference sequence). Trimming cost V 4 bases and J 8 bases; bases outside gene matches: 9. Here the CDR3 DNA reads TGCAGTGCTACTAGCGGGGGGGCTTCCTGGCATGAGCAGTTCTTC. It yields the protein CSATSGGASWHEQFF.

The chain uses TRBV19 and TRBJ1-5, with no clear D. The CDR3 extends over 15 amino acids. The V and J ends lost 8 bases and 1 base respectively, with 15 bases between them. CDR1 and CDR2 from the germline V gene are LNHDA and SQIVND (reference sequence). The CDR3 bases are TGTGCCAGTCATATCGGAGGTGGGAGCAATCAGCCCCAGCATTTT. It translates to CASHIGGGSNQPQHF.

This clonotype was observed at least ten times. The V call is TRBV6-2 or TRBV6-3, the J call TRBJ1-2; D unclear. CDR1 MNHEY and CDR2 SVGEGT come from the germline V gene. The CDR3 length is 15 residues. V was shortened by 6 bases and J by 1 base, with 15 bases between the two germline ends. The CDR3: CASSKGGQINYGYTF. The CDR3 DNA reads TGTGCCAGCAGCAAAGGAGGCCAAATTAACTATGGCTACACCTTC.

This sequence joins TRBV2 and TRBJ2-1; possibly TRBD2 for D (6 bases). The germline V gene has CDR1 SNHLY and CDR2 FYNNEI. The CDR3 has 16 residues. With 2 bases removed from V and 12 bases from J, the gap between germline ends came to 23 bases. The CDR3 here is CASSELWVGLAKGQFF. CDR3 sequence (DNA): TGTGCCAGCAGTGAACTGTGGGTGGGTCTAGCGAAGGGGCAGTTCTTC.

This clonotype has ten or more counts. This CDR3 is CASSLIGMNTEAFF. In DNA form, the CDR3 reads TGTGCCAGCAGTTTAATTGGTATGAACACTGAAGCTTTCTTT. J is TRBJ1-1 and V is TRBV12-3 or TRBV12-4; the D is unclear. Trimming pared 2 bases from V and 0 bases from J, leaving 7 bases between. The CDR3 runs to 14 residues.

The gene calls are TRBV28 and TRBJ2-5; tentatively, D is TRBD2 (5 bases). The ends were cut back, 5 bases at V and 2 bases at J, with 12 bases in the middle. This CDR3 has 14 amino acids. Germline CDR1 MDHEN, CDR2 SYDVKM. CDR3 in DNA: TGTGCCAGCAGTCTACTAGGCTTGCAAGAGACCCAGTACTTC. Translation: CASSLLGLQETQYF.

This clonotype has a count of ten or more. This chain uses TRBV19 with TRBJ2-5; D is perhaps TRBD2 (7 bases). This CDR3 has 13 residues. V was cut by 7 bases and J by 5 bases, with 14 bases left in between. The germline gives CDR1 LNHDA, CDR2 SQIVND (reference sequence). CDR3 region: CASNEGGLETQYF. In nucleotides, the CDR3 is TGTGCCAGTAACGAGGGGGGGCTGGAGACCCAGTACTTC. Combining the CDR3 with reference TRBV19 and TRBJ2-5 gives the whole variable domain DGGITQSPKYLFRKEGQNVTLSCEQNLNHDAMYWYRQDPGQGLRLIYYSQIVNDFQKGDIAEGYSVSREKKESFPLTVTSAQKNPTAFYLCASNEGGLETQYFGPGTRLLVL.

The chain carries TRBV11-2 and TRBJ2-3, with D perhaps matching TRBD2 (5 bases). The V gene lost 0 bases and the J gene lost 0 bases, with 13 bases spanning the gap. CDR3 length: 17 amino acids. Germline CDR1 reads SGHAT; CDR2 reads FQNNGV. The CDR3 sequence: CASSLDVAGGSTDTQYF. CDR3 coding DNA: TGTGCCAGCAGCTTAGATGTGGCAGGAGGCAGCACAGATACGCAGTATTTT. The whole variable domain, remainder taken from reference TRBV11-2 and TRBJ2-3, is EAGVAQSPRYKIIEKRQSVAFWCNPISGHATLYWYQQILGQGPKLLIQFQNNGVVDDSQLPKDRFSAERLKGVDSTLKIQPAKLEDSAVYLCASSLDVAGGSTDTQYFGPGTRLTVL.

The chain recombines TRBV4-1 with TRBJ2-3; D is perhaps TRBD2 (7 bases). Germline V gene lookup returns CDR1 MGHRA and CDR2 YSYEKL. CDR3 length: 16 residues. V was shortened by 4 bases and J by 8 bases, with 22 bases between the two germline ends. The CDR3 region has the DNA TGCGCCAGCAGCCCGGGCCGGGGAGGGGAGGGGGGTACGCAGTATTTT. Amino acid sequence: CASSPGRGGEGGTQYF.

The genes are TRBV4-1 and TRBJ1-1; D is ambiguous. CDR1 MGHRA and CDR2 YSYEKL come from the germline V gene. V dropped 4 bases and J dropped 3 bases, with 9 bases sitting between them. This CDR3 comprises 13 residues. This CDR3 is CASSPRGYTEAFF. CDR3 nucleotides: TGCGCCAGCAGCCCCCGTGGGTACACTGAAGCTTTCTTT.

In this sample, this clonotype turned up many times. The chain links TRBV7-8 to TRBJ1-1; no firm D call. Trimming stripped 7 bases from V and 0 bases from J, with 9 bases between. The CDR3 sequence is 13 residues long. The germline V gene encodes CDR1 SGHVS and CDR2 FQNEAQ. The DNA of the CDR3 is TGTGCCAGCATAATGGGTGTGAACACTGAAGCTTTCTTT. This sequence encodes CASIMGVNTEAFF.

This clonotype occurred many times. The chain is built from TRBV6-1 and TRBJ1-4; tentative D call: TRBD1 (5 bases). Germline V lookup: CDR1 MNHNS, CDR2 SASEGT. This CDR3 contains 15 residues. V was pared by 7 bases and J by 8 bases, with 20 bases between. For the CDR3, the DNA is TGTGCCAGCAATTCAGACAGTACAATTTGGGAAAAACTGTTTTTT. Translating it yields CASNSDSTIWEKLFF.

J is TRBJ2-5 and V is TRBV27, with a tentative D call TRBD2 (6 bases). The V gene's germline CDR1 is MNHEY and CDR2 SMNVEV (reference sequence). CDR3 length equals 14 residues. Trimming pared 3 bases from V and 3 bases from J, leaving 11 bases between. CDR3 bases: TGTGCCAGCAGTTTTATGGGGACTGAAGAGACCCAGTACTTC. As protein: CASSFMGTEETQYF.

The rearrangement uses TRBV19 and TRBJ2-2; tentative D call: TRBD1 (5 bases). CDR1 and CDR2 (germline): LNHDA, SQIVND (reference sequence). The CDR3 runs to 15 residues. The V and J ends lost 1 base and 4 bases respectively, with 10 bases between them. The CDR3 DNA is TGTGCCAGTAGTATAGGCGCAGGGATCACCGGGGAGCTGTTTTTT. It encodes CASSIGAGITGELFF.

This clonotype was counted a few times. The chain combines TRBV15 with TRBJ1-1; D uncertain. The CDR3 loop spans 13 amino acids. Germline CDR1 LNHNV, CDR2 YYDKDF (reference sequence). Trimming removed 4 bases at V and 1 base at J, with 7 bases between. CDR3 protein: CATSTQANTEAFF. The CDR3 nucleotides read TGTGCCACCAGCACCCAGGCGAACACTGAAGCTTTCTTT. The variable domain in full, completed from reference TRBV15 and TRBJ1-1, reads DAMVIQNPRYQVTQFGKPVTLSCSQTLNHNVMYWYQQKSSQAPKLLFHYYDKDFNNEADTPDNFQSRRPNTSFCFLDIRSPGLGDTAMYLCATSTQANTEAFFGQGTRLTVV.

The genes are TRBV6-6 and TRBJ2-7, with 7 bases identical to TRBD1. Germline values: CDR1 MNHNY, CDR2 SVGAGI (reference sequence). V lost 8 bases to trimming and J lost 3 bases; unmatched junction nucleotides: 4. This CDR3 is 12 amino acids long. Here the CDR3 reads CASLGQNYEQYF. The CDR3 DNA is TGTGCCAGCCTGGGACAGAACTACGAGCAGTACTTC.

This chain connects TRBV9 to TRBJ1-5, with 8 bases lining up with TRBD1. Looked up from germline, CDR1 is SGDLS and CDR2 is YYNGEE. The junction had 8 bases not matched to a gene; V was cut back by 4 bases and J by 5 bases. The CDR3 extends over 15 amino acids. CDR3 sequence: CASSRQGLMDQPQHF. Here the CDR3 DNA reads TGTGCCAGCAGCCGACAGGGGTTGATGGATCAGCCCCAGCATTTT.

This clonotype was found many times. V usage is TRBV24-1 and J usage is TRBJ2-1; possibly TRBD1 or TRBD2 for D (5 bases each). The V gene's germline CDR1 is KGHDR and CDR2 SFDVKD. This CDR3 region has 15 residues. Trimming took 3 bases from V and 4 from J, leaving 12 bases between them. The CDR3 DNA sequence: TGTGCCACCAGTGATGGGGGTCCGGGATACAATGAGCAGTTCTTC. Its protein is CATSDGGPGYNEQFF.

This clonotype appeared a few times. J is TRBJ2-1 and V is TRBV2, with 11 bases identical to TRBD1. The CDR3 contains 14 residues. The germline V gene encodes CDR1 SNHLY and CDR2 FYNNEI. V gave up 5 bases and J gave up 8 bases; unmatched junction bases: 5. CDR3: CASSQWTGGYEQFF. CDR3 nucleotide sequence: TGTGCCAGCAGTCAATGGACAGGGGGCTATGAGCAGTTCTTC.

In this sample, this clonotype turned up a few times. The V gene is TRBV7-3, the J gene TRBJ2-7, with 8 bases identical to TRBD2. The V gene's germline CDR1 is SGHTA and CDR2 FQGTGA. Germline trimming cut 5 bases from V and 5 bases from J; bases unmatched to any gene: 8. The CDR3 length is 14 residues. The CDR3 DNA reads TGTGCCAGCAGCCTCGGGGGGGCGTACGACGAGCAGTACTTC. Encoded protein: CASSLGGAYDEQYF.

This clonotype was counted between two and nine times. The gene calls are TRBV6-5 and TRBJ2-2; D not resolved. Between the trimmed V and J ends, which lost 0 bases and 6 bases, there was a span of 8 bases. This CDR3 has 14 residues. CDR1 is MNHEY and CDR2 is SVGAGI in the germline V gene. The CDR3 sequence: CASSYSNGPGELFF. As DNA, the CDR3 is TGTGCCAGCAGTTACTCGAATGGGCCCGGGGAGCTGTTTTTT.